One and the same sample provided the 9 T cell receptor beta chains below, sequenced in a study of OX40 agonist ivuxolimab in advanced cancers. Profiling relied on immunoSEQ multiplex PCR, and the TCRdb table lists in-frame clones only, not all of them. The table shows more than 55,000 clones, with about 87% occurring only once. The sample here was CD4+ or CD8+ T cells sorted from blood, taken in a trial of the OX40 agonist ivuxolimab. The receptors stem from an adult with an advanced solid tumor such as melanoma, head and neck, liver or kidney cancer.

This clone was detected once. The chain has TRBV2 and TRBJ2-3, with D perhaps matching TRBD1 or TRBD2 (6 bases each). CDR3 size: 16 residues. Per germline, CDR1 SNHLY and CDR2 FYNNEI. Trimming shortened V by 3 bases and J by 6 bases, and 19 bases separated the two germline ends. The CDR3 loop is CASSDFSGALEDTQYF. The CDR3 nucleotides read TGTGCCAGCAGTGACTTCTCGGGGGCTCTTGAGGATACGCAGTATTTT.

The chain links TRBV6-5 to TRBJ1-4; perhaps TRBD1 as D (6 bases). Germline V CDR1 and CDR2: MNHEY, SVGAGI. CDR3 length: 15 amino acids. Deletions cut 2 bases from V and 3 bases from J, with 10 bases between. The CDR3 nucleotides read TGTGCCAGCAGTTACGTGGGGGCAGCTAATGAAAAACTGTTTTTT. Translated, it gives CASSYVGAANEKLFF.

V is TRBV19 and J is TRBJ2-5; D is tentatively TRBD1 or TRBD2 (6 bases each). With the DNA end fitting TRBJ2-7 better, the J assignment may be wrong. This CDR3 spans 16 amino acids. CDR1 LNHDA and CDR2 SQIVND come from the germline V gene (reference sequence). CDR3 sequence reads: CASGERGAAGAYEQYF. The CDR3 DNA follows: TGTGCCAGTGGGGAAAGGGGGGCAGCCGGAGCCTACGAGCAGTACTTC.

The chain employs TRBV7-6 and TRBJ2-2; TRBD1 matches at 7 bases. Per the germline V gene, CDR1 is SGHVS and CDR2 is FNYEAQ. J gave up 1 base and V 6 bases, and 5 bases lay outside the gene matches. The CDR3 consists of 15 residues. The CDR3 is CASSWSGGNTGELFF. Written as DNA, the CDR3 is TGTGCCAGCAGTTGGTCAGGGGGGAACACCGGGGAGCTGTTTTTT. The full variable domain, completed using reference TRBV7-6 and TRBJ2-2, is GAGVSQSPRYKVTKRGQDVALRCDPISGHVSLYWYRQALGQGPEFLTYFNYEAQQDKSGLPNDRFSAERPEGSISTLTIQRTEQRDSAMYRCASSWSGGNTGELFFGEGSRLTVL.

The V gene is TRBV19, the J gene TRBJ2-5; 9 bases map to TRBD2. The J segment lost 2 bases and the V segment lost 5 bases, leaving 9 bases of the junction unmatched. The CDR3 consists of 16 residues. The germline CDR1 and CDR2 sequences are LNHDA and SQIVND (reference sequence). CDR3 nucleotide sequence: TGTGCCAGTAGTGGCGCGGGAGGGCCTATTCAAGAGACCCAGTACTTC. It encodes CASSGAGGPIQETQYF. Filled out from reference TRBV19 and TRBJ2-5, the complete variable domain reads DGGITQSPKYLFRKEGQNVTLSCEQNLNHDAMYWYRQDPGQGLRLIYYSQIVNDFQKGDIAEGYSVSREKKESFPLTVTSAQKNPTAFYLCASSGAGGPIQETQYFGPGTRLLVL.

This sequence joins TRBV5-8 and TRBJ2-3; D may match TRBD1 or TRBD2 (5 bases each). CDR3 size: 17 residues. Germline assignment: CDR1 SGHTS and CDR2 YDEGEE. V lost 4 bases, J lost 6 bases, and 24 bases lay in between. The CDR3 loop reads CASSPTSTAKWGDTQYF. CDR3 sequence (DNA): TGTGCCAGCAGCCCAACCTCGACCGCGAAATGGGGGGATACGCAGTATTTT.

This chain uses TRBV9 with TRBJ1-1; no clear D gene. The CDR3 totals 14 residues. Germline V CDR1 and CDR2: SGDLS, YYNGEE. V was cut by 0 bases and J by 1 base, with 7 bases left in between. The CDR3 nucleotides read TGTGCCAGCAGCGTAGCCCCTGAGAACACTGAAGCTTTCTTT. Its translation: CASSVAPENTEAFF.

This clone came up once. The rearrangement uses TRBV11-2 and TRBJ1-1; the D is unclear. CDR1 and CDR2 from the germline V gene are SGHAT and FQNNGV. Trimming removed 0 bases from V and 3 bases from J, with 5 bases in between. The length of the CDR3 is 13 residues. Here the CDR3 reads CASSLDAHTEAFF. The CDR3 bases are TGTGCCAGCAGCTTAGATGCCCACACTGAAGCTTTCTTT.

The rearrangement joins TRBV7-9 to TRBJ2-3; TRBD1 aligns across 9 bases. Trimming removed 5 bases from V and 6 bases from J; junction bases left unmatched: 9. Per germline, CDR1 SEHNR and CDR2 FQNEAQ (reference sequence). This CDR3 contains 15 residues. CDR3 coding DNA: TGTGCCAGCAGCCACCGGGACAGGGAGTCGGATACGCAGTATTTT. It encodes CASSHRDRESDTQYF.